A selection of T cell receptor beta chains follows, all from one sample in a study of cytomegalovirus exposure and HLA in healthy donors. Clones were read by immunoSEQ multiplex PCR, and TCRdb kept only the in-frame ones, dropping some. Here the sample spans 100,000 to 150,000 clones, 89% being singletons. The sequencing sample was made of PBMCs. Receptor source: a woman aged 18 to 35 in good health and CMV-seronegative. Each CDR3 is given with its conserved first and last residue. D genes are given only for firm matches.

TRBJ1-1,TRBV6-5,.,CASSYSSRFEAFF,TGTGCCAGCAGTTACTCATCACGGTTTGAAGCTTTCTTT
TRBJ2-2,TRBV4-1,TRBD1,CASSGTGDTGELFF,TGCGCCAGTTCCGGGACAGGGGACACCGGGGAGCTGTTTTTT
TRBJ2-1,TRBV28,.,CASRTGREYEQFF,TGTGCCAGCCGTACAGGGCGGGAGTACGAGCAGTTCTTC
TRBJ2-2,TRBV29-1,.,CSVVGGSNTGELFF,TGCAGCGTTGTTGGCGGCTCGAACACCGGGGAGCTGTTTTTT
TRBJ1-2,TRBV11-2,TRBD1,CASSPGGAPYGYTF,TGTGCCAGCAGCCCAGGGGGCGCTCCCTATGGCTACACCTTC
TRBJ2-3,TRBV5-4,TRBD2,CASSLYNVGGADTQYF,TGTGCCAGCAGCTTGTACAATGTGGGAGGGGCAGATACGCAGTATTTT
TRBJ1-2,TRBV18,.,CASSPREDGYTF,TGTGCCAGCTCACCACGGGAGGATGGCTACACCTTC
TRBJ2-1,TRBV5-6,.,CASRQGGMNEQFF,TGTGCCAGCAGGCAGGGGGGAATGAATGAGCAGTTCTTC
TRBJ1-3,TRBV6-5,.,CASSQDSSGNTIYF,TGTGCCAGCAGTCAAGACAGCTCTGGAAACACCATATATTTT
TRBJ2-3,TRBV7-2,TRBD1,CASSLYPGQGTDTQYF,TGTGCCAGCAGCTTATATCCGGGACAGGGGACAGATACGCAGTATTTT
TRBJ1-2,TRBV7-9,.,CALLGGLLYGYTF,TGTGCCTTACTGGGGGGGCTCCTCTATGGCTACACCTTC
TRBJ2-2,TRBV30,TRBD2,CAWRATSGGVTGELFF,TGTGCCTGGAGGGCGACTAGCGGGGGGGTCACCGGGGAGCTGTTTTTT
TRBJ1-1,TRBV10-1,TRBD1,CASGPGTAPAFF,TGCGCCAGCGGACCAGGGACAGCTCCCGCTTTCTTT
TRBJ2-5,TRBV5-5,TRBD2,CASSLAWRGGEETQYF,TGTGCCAGCAGCTTGGCATGGCGGGGGGGCGAGGAGACCCAGTACTTC
TRBJ2-1,TRBV5-6,.,CASSSTQGNEQFF,TGTGCCAGCAGTTCTACCCAGGGGAATGAGCAGTTCTTC
TRBJ1-4,TRBV28,.,CASRNPSTVFIGGPTTNEKLFF,TGTGCCAGCCGAAACCCGTCGACAGTTTTTATAGGGGGACCTACAACTAATGAAAAACTGTTTTTT
TRBJ1-5,TRBV6-1,.,CASSEAPGFSNQPQHF,TGTGCCAGCAGTGAAGCGCCGGGGTTCAGCAATCAGCCCCAGCATTTT
TRBJ1-2,TRBV6-1,.,CASTEGAFLNYGYTF,TGTGCCAGCACCGAAGGAGCTTTTCTTAACTATGGCTACACCTTC